This T cell receptor beta chain comes out of a study of blood T cell repertoires in COVID-19 (TCRdb year 2020). With regard to the full study: Collaborator samples came from the United States, Italy and Spain and covered acute and convalescent phases of COVID-19. The prospective study material was composed of cDNA or gDNA derived from T cells, B-cell-depleted T cells, or PBMCs. Deeply sampled blood TCRbeta repertoires from subjects exposed to, actively infected with, or recovered from COVID-19 were included in the dataset. The repertoires were released in a freely available public database meant as a resource for research on the immune response to SARS-CoV-2. The samples were drawn from two sources: the first 160 participants of the ongoing ImmuneRACE study, and 1,200 or so subjects contributed by 6 global collaborators. Nearly every sample came with metadata listing a de-identified subject ID, COVID-19 status, age in years and sex. HLA class I and class II types, where available, came from metadata supplied by the sample provider rather than from assay-based typing. Findings and caveats that apply to the study as a whole: Clinical and demographic metadata were provided uncurated, with the amount varying by source and participant.

V is cut back by 4 bases and J by 7 bases, with 6 bases in the junction unmatched. There are 14 amino acids in the CDR3, from cysteine to phenylalanine inclusive. CDR3 DNA is the only sequence kept; it has 42 bases, read in frame from the first base. Based on the germline V gene (reference sequence), the CDR1 and CDR2 sequences are LNHDA and SQIVND. Participants in the prospective study were aged roughly 18 to 100 years, lived in about two dozen United States geographic areas, and enrolled through a virtual design. To assign participants to cohorts, the prospective study relied on clinical history that participants themselves reported in a screening survey and a study questionnaire. For ImmuneRACE Cohort 3, a participant was defined as recovered based on two consecutive negative NP/OP PCR tests, clearance by a healthcare professional, or resolution of symptoms. Mobile phlebotomists in the prospective study collected whole blood, serum and a nasopharyngeal or oropharyngeal swab from every participant. Participants in the prospective study had the option to provide additional blood draws and questionnaires over a roughly two-month period. Prospective study blood samples were shipped either frozen or at room temperature before DNA extraction.

Worth noting for this clone: What this receptor recognizes is not known. Within one base of it there is no much larger clone, and no base qualities were kept.

TCRbeta CDR3 regions were amplified from genomic DNA by means of the immunoSEQ Assay, a bias-controlled multiplex PCR. Under the source paper's analysis protocol: Nucleated cell counts per sample were estimated from amplification of reference gene primers within the assay. To quantify the absolute abundance of each unique TCRbeta CDR3 rearrangement, sequence reads were collapsed and filtered. For each sample, productive Simpson clonality was calculated as the square root of Simpson's diversity index across productive rearrangements. The clones in this table, taken by TCRdb from immuneACCESS, are in-frame only. Not every clone is retained; where verified, under half of the shortfall comes from an unresolved V gene, and the cause of the rest is unknown. The D gene and trimming were derived from the DNA, and the V and J assignments and clone size from that table. Across this sample there are around 200,000 clones, with approximately 81% seen only once. The top ten hold 18% of the sample.

The V gene is TRBV19 and the J gene is TRBJ2-2, with 7 bases in between that match TRBD2. The clonotype was recovered from a middle-aged man who had recovered from COVID-19. Material for sequencing was PBMCs or T cells enriched from blood (not recorded which). Read as DNA, the sequence is TGTGCCAGTAGTAGCGGGAGTTATAACGGGGAGCTGTTTTTT. The encoded protein is CASSSGSYNGELFF.